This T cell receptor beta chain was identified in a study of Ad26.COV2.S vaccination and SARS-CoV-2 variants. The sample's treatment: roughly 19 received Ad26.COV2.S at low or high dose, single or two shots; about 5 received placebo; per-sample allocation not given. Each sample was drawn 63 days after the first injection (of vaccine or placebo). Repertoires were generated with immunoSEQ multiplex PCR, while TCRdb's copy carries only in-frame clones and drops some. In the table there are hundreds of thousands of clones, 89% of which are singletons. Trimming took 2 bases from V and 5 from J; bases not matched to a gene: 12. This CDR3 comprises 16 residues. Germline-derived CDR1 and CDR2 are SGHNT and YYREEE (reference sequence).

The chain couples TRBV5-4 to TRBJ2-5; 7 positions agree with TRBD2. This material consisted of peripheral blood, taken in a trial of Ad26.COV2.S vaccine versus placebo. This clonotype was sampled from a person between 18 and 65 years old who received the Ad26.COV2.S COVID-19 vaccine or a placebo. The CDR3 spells CASSLALAASGETQYF. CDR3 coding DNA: TGTGCCAGCAGCTTAGCTCTAGCGGCGTCGGGGGAGACCCAGTACTTC.